This T cell receptor (beta chain) appears in the sequencing data of a study of cytomegalovirus exposure and HLA in healthy donors. In germline, CDR1 is SQVTM, CDR2 ANQGSEA. The CDR3 length is 13 residues. J gave up 4 bases and V 2 bases, and 4 bases lay outside the gene matches. The donors belonged to the approximately 120-subject validation cohort, separate from the roughly 700-subject first cohort. Clones were read by immunoSEQ multiplex PCR, and TCRdb kept only the in-frame ones, dropping some. Among tens of thousands of clones listed, approximately 94% were seen once. About this clone: Its antigen is unidentified.

Study conclusions and caveats: According to a subsequent analysis, TCR clusters from the first cohort were inclined to appear together in the roughly 120 validation repertoires. Researchers counted around 170 TCR beta chains as cytomegalovirus-associated. Reportedly, diagnosis of cytomegalovirus status by the classifier showed high specificity and sensitivity.

The rearrangement joins TRBV29-1 to TRBJ1-1, with TRBD1 matching over 7 bases. Material for sequencing was PBMCs. This clonotype was obtained from a woman under 40 in good health and CMV-seropositive. In DNA form, the CDR3 reads TGCAGCGTTGAACTAGGGGGCGGCACTGAAGCTTTCTTT. Its translation is CSVELGGGTEAFF.